These 9 T cell receptor beta chains came from one sample sequenced in a study of regulatory T cells in long-lasting Graves disease. Arm-PCR of CDR3 regions with iRepertoire HTBI primers generated TCR beta libraries. TCRdb re-analysed the multiplex PCR reads in MiXCR, keeping a single row per CDR3 protein. Of some 230,000 distinct CDR3 sequences in the sample, around 17% were seen once. Described time point: newly diagnosed GD, antithyroid drugs for less than 3 months. The TCR library was prepared using RNA isolated from PBMCs. This specimen was peripheral blood mononuclear cells (PBMCs), taken at new diagnosis, from a patient treated with antithyroid drugs. Receptors were obtained from a female donor with Graves disease.

This clonotype has ten or more counts. The chain has TRBV2 and TRBJ2-1; maybe TRBD2 (6 bases). Germline loops: CDR1 SNHLY, CDR2 FYNNEI. The CDR3 consists of 15 residues. Trimming took 6 bases from V and 0 from J, leaving 12 bases between them. The CDR3: CASSEDGSSYNEQFF. CDR3 in DNA: TGTGCCAGCAGCGAGGACGGGAGCTCCTACAATGAGCAGTTCTTC. The full variable domain, with the rest looked up from reference TRBV2 and TRBJ2-1, is EPEVTQTPSHQVTQMGQEVILRCVPISNHLYFYWYRQILGQKVEFLVSFYNNEISEKSEIFDDQFSVERPDGSNFTLKIRSTKLEDSAMYFCASSEDGSSYNEQFFGPGTRLTVL.

At least ten counts were recorded for this clonotype. V gene TRBV28 combines with J gene TRBJ1-5; D is possibly TRBD1 (5 bases). Germline CDR1 reads MDHEN; CDR2 reads SYDVKM. Trimming stripped 2 bases from V and 7 bases from J, with 9 bases between. The CDR3 length is 13 residues. CDR3 amino acids: CASSLGGAQPQHF. The CDR3 coding sequence is TGTGCCAGCAGTTTAGGGGGTGCACAGCCCCAGCATTTT.

This clonotype was seen ten or more times. The chain uses TRBV11-3 and TRBJ1-4; TRBD1 might be the D (6 bases). CDR3 length: 12 amino acids. Germline CDR1 reads SGHNT; CDR2 reads YENEEA. V dropped 5 bases and J dropped 12 bases, with 13 bases sitting between them. The CDR3 DNA sequence: TGTGCCAGCAGCAACCAGGGGATTGAACTGTTTTTT. This translates into CASSNQGIELFF.

V and J are TRBV9 and TRBJ2-5, with a weak D call TRBD1 (7 bases). The CDR3 is made up of 13 amino acids. Germline CDR1 is SGDLS and CDR2 is YYNGEE. Deletions cut 6 bases from V and 4 bases from J, with 13 bases between. The CDR3 loop is CASNTGEAETQYF. The CDR3 DNA reads TGTGCCAGCAACACAGGGGAGGCAGAGACCCAGTACTTC. The full variable domain, its missing parts supplied by reference TRBV9 and TRBJ2-5, is DSGVTQTPKHLITATGQRVTLRCSPRSGDLSVYWYQQSLDQGLQFLIQYYNGEERAKGNILERFSAQQFPDLHSELNLSSLELGDSALYFCASNTGEAETQYFGPGTRLLVL.

At least ten counts were recorded for this clonotype. This chain joins TRBV6-1 and TRBJ1-6, with TRBD1 as a possible D gene (6 bases). Trimming cost V 0 bases and J 0 bases, with 15 bases left between them. Per germline, CDR1 MNHNS and CDR2 SASEGT. This CDR3 has 19 amino acids. The CDR3 is CASSEASTGPVSYNSPLHF. In DNA form, the CDR3 reads TGTGCCAGCAGTGAAGCCTCTACAGGGCCCGTCTCCTATAATTCACCCCTCCACTTT.

This clonotype was detected ten times or more. V usage is TRBV18 and J usage is TRBJ1-2; possible D gene TRBD1, 6 bases. This CDR3 region has 15 residues. V shed 2 bases and J shed 8 bases, with 18 bases lying between them. Per germline, CDR1 KGHSH and CDR2 LQKENI. This CDR3 reads CASSPNQPGAKGYTF. As DNA, the CDR3 is TGTGCCAGCTCACCAAACCAGCCAGGGGCCAAAGGCTACACCTTC. The entire variable domain, with the rest obtained from reference TRBV18 and TRBJ1-2, is as follows: NAGVMQNPRHLVRRRGQEARLRCSPMKGHSHVYWYRQLPEEGLKFMVYLQKENIIDESGMPKERFSAEFPKEGPSILRIQQVVRGDSAAYFCASSPNQPGAKGYTFGSGTRLTVV.

V and J are TRBV30 and TRBJ2-7; D unresolved. Trimming left V 5 bases short and J 6 bases short, with 14 bases between. CDR1 GTSNPN and CDR2 SVGIG come from the germline V gene (reference sequence). The CDR3 has 12 amino acids. The CDR3 DNA reads TGTGCCTGGTCCTGGGGATCGGTCGAGCAGTACTTC. Translated: CAWSWGSVEQYF.

This clonotype was counted many times. This rearrangement joins TRBV24-1 to TRBJ2-1, with D tentatively TRBD2 (5 bases). CDR3 length: 16 residues. Germline loops: CDR1 KGHDR, CDR2 SFDVKD. Trimming shortened V by 3 bases and J by 0 bases, and 11 bases separated the two germline ends. CDR3: CATSDPRTGSYNEQFF. CDR3 coding DNA: TGTGCCACCAGTGATCCAAGGACTGGCTCCTACAATGAGCAGTTCTTC.

This clonotype was detected many times. The chain joins TRBV12-3 or TRBV12-4 to TRBJ2-5; D not certain. With 11 bases removed from V and 4 bases from J, the gap between germline ends came to 17 bases. This CDR3 comprises 13 residues. This chain's CDR3 is CASCLIRSETQYF. DNA of the CDR3: TGTGCCTCGTGCCTTATTCGGTCAGAGACCCAGTACTTC.